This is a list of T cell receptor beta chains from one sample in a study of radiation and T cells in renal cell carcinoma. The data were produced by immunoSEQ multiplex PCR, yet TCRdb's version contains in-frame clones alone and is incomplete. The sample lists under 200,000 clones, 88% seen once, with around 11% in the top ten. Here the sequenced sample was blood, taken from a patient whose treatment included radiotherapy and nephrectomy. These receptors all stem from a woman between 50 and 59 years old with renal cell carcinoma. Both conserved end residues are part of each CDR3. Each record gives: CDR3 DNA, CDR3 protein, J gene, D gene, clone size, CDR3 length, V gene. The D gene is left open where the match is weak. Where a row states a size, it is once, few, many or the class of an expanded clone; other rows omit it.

cdr3_nt: TGTGCCAGCAGCCGGACAGGGGGCTATGGCTACACCTTC
cdr3_aa: CASSRTGGYGYTF
j_call: TRBJ1-2
d_call: TRBD1
clone_size: NA
cdr3_length: 13
v_call: TRBV5-4

cdr3_nt: TGTGCCAGCAGCTTAGTGCTAGCGGGGGGAGGGGAGACCCAGTACTTC
cdr3_aa: CASSLVLAGGGETQYF
j_call: TRBJ2-5
d_call: TRBD2
clone_size: NA
cdr3_length: 16
v_call: TRBV7-2

cdr3_nt: TGTGCCAGCAGCCAGCTCCGGGACACCACTATCCAAGAGACCCAGTACTTC
cdr3_aa: CASSQLRDTTIQETQYF
j_call: TRBJ2-5
d_call: NA
clone_size: NA
cdr3_length: 17
v_call: TRBV4-2

cdr3_nt: TGTGCCAGCAGTGAGCAGGGGTACACCGGGGAGCTGTTTTTT
cdr3_aa: CASSEQGYTGELFF
j_call: TRBJ2-2
d_call: NA
clone_size: NA
cdr3_length: 14
v_call: TRBV6-4

cdr3_nt: TGTGCCAGCAGCTTCGGGGGGACAGGGTCGGTGGTGGGAGAGACCCAGTACTTC
cdr3_aa: CASSFGGTGSVVGETQYF
j_call: TRBJ2-5
d_call: TRBD1
clone_size: NA
cdr3_length: 18
v_call: TRBV7-9

cdr3_nt: TGTGCCAGCAGCAGGACTAGCGGGGGCCAAGAGACCCAGTACTTC
cdr3_aa: CASSRTSGGQETQYF
j_call: TRBJ2-5
d_call: TRBD2
clone_size: once
cdr3_length: 15
v_call: TRBV11-2

cdr3_nt: TGCGCCAGCAGCCAAGATGCACAGCTAGGTTCCGCGCAGTACTTC
cdr3_aa: CASSQDAQLGSAQYF
j_call: TRBJ2-7
d_call: NA
clone_size: NA
cdr3_length: 15
v_call: TRBV4-3

cdr3_nt: TGTGCCAGCAGCTTAAATGGGGAGTTCACTGAAGCTTTCTTT
cdr3_aa: CASSLNGEFTEAFF
j_call: TRBJ1-1
d_call: NA
clone_size: NA
cdr3_length: 14
v_call: TRBV11-3

cdr3_nt: TGTGCTAGTGGCTCAACAACTAATGAAAAACTGTTTTTT
cdr3_aa: CASGSTTNEKLFF
j_call: TRBJ1-4
d_call: NA
clone_size: NA
cdr3_length: 13
v_call: TRBV12-5

cdr3_nt: TGTGCCACCAGCAGAGATCCGGGGCCGGGGCAGCCCCAGCATTTT
cdr3_aa: CATSRDPGPGQPQHF
j_call: TRBJ1-5
d_call: NA
clone_size: NA
cdr3_length: 15
v_call: TRBV15

cdr3_nt: TGTGCCAGCAGCGAGAGCGGGGGTCTAGCCAAAAACATTCAGTACTTC
cdr3_aa: CASSESGGLAKNIQYF
j_call: TRBJ2-4
d_call: TRBD2
clone_size: NA
cdr3_length: 16
v_call: TRBV5-4

cdr3_nt: TGTGCCAGCTCACCATCGCCGGGACAGAACAATCAGCCCCAGCATTTT
cdr3_aa: CASSPSPGQNNQPQHF
j_call: TRBJ1-5
d_call: TRBD1
clone_size: NA
cdr3_length: 16
v_call: TRBV18

cdr3_nt: TGTGCCAGCAGCGTAGGTGGCGGGGACACTGAAGCTTTCTTT
cdr3_aa: CASSVGGGDTEAFF
j_call: TRBJ1-1
d_call: NA
clone_size: NA
cdr3_length: 14
v_call: TRBV9

cdr3_nt: TGCAGCGTTGAAGTCCCGGAGAGCAATCAGCCCCAGCATTTT
cdr3_aa: CSVEVPESNQPQHF
j_call: TRBJ1-5
d_call: NA
clone_size: NA
cdr3_length: 14
v_call: TRBV29-1

cdr3_nt: TGTGCCAGCAGTTACTCCGGGACAGAAGAGACCCAGTACTTC
cdr3_aa: CASSYSGTEETQYF
j_call: TRBJ2-5
d_call: TRBD1
clone_size: NA
cdr3_length: 14
v_call: TRBV6-5

cdr3_nt: TGCGCCAGCAGGACTCCTAGCGGGGGGTACCAAGAGACCCAGTACTTC
cdr3_aa: CASRTPSGGYQETQYF
j_call: TRBJ2-5
d_call: TRBD2
clone_size: NA
cdr3_length: 16
v_call: TRBV5-1

cdr3_nt: TGTGCCAGTAGTATAGGGACAGAGGTAAATCAGCCCCAGCATTTT
cdr3_aa: CASSIGTEVNQPQHF
j_call: TRBJ1-5
d_call: NA
clone_size: NA
cdr3_length: 15
v_call: TRBV19

cdr3_nt: TGTGCCAGTAGTATTACAGGGGCCAACACTGAAGCTTTCTTT
cdr3_aa: CASSITGANTEAFF
j_call: TRBJ1-1
d_call: TRBD1
clone_size: few
cdr3_length: 14
v_call: TRBV19

cdr3_nt: TGTGCCAGCAGCGCCGGGGGCACGAACTATGGCTACACCTTC
cdr3_aa: CASSAGGTNYGYTF
j_call: TRBJ1-2
d_call: NA
clone_size: NA
cdr3_length: 14
v_call: TRBV7-2

cdr3_nt: TGTGCCAGCAGCATGCAGTTGAACACTGAAGCTTTCTTT
cdr3_aa: CASSMQLNTEAFF
j_call: TRBJ1-1
d_call: NA
clone_size: NA
cdr3_length: 13
v_call: TRBV7-2

cdr3_nt: TGTGCCAGCAGCTGGGGACTAGCGGGGGGGCAAGAGACCCAGTACTTC
cdr3_aa: CASSWGLAGGQETQYF
j_call: TRBJ2-5
d_call: TRBD2
clone_size: NA
cdr3_length: 16
v_call: TRBV5-4

cdr3_nt: TGTGCCAGCAGCCAAGACTGGGGGGATCACTATGGCTACACCTTC
cdr3_aa: CASSQDWGDHYGYTF
j_call: TRBJ1-2
d_call: NA
clone_size: NA
cdr3_length: 15
v_call: TRBV4-2

cdr3_nt: TGTGCCACCAGCAGAGCGGGACTAGCTGAGACCCAGTACTTC
cdr3_aa: CATSRAGLAETQYF
j_call: TRBJ2-5
d_call: TRBD2
clone_size: NA
cdr3_length: 14
v_call: TRBV15

cdr3_nt: TGTGCCAGCAGTTCGGGACAGAATTCTGGAAACACCATATATTTT
cdr3_aa: CASSSGQNSGNTIYF
j_call: TRBJ1-3
d_call: TRBD1
clone_size: NA
cdr3_length: 15
v_call: TRBV6-5

cdr3_nt: TGTGCCATCAGTGAGCGGACAGGGGTAAGCGGCAATCAGCCCCAGCATTTT
cdr3_aa: CAISERTGVSGNQPQHF
j_call: TRBJ1-5
d_call: TRBD1
clone_size: once
cdr3_length: 17
v_call: TRBV10-3

cdr3_nt: TGTGCCAGCAGCCAAATAAACAGGGATCGCACTGAAGCTTTCTTT
cdr3_aa: CASSQINRDRTEAFF
j_call: TRBJ1-1
d_call: NA
clone_size: NA
cdr3_length: 15
v_call: TRBV5-6

cdr3_nt: TGTGCCATCAGTGAAGGGAATGAGCAGTTCTTC
cdr3_aa: CAISEGNEQFF
j_call: TRBJ2-1
d_call: NA
clone_size: NA
cdr3_length: 11
v_call: TRBV10-3

cdr3_nt: TGTGCCACCAGCCAGGTGGCGGGGGTGAATGAGCAGTTCTTC
cdr3_aa: CATSQVAGVNEQFF
j_call: TRBJ2-1
d_call: TRBD2
clone_size: NA
cdr3_length: 14
v_call: TRBV6-4

cdr3_nt: TGTGCCAGCAGCCACCTCGAGAACGTCTATGGCTACACCTTC
cdr3_aa: CASSHLENVYGYTF
j_call: TRBJ1-2
d_call: NA
clone_size: NA
cdr3_length: 14
v_call: TRBV14

cdr3_nt: TGTGCCAGCAGGACACAGGGAGATAACTATGGCTACACCTTC
cdr3_aa: CASRTQGDNYGYTF
j_call: TRBJ1-2
d_call: NA
clone_size: NA
cdr3_length: 14
v_call: TRBV5-6

cdr3_nt: TGTGCCAGCAGCGCCGGACAGGGTGCCGATGAAAAACTGTTTTTT
cdr3_aa: CASSAGQGADEKLFF
j_call: TRBJ1-4
d_call: TRBD1
clone_size: NA
cdr3_length: 15
v_call: TRBV5-5

cdr3_nt: TGCGCCAGCACCTCTAGAGGGGGCAGGCAAGAGACCCAGTACTTC
cdr3_aa: CASTSRGGRQETQYF
j_call: TRBJ2-5
d_call: TRBD1
clone_size: NA
cdr3_length: 15
v_call: TRBV5-1

cdr3_nt: TGTGCCAGCAGCTTAGAAGGTGGGGCCTGGGAGACCCAGTACTTC
cdr3_aa: CASSLEGGAWETQYF
j_call: TRBJ2-5
d_call: NA
clone_size: NA
cdr3_length: 15
v_call: TRBV5-4

cdr3_nt: TGCAGCGTTGATGCGGGGGGAGCCTACGAGCAGTACTTC
cdr3_aa: CSVDAGGAYEQYF
j_call: TRBJ2-7
d_call: TRBD2
clone_size: NA
cdr3_length: 13
v_call: TRBV29-1

cdr3_nt: TGTGCCACCAGCAGAGAGGTGTCGGAATTAAATGAAAAACTGTTTTTT
cdr3_aa: CATSREVSELNEKLFF
j_call: TRBJ1-4
d_call: NA
clone_size: NA
cdr3_length: 16
v_call: TRBV15

cdr3_nt: TGTGCCAGCAGCTTAATTTGGGGGCGTAGCACCGGGGAGCTGTTTTTT
cdr3_aa: CASSLIWGRSTGELFF
j_call: TRBJ2-2
d_call: NA
clone_size: NA
cdr3_length: 16
v_call: TRBV13

cdr3_nt: TGTGCCAGCAGTGAGCTACTGGTGAACACTGAAGCTTTCTTT
cdr3_aa: CASSELLVNTEAFF
j_call: TRBJ1-1
d_call: NA
clone_size: once
cdr3_length: 14
v_call: TRBV2

cdr3_nt: TGTGCCATCAGTGGCGGGGACAGTCGAAGCACAGATACGCAGTATTTT
cdr3_aa: CAISGGDSRSTDTQYF
j_call: TRBJ2-3
d_call: NA
clone_size: NA
cdr3_length: 16
v_call: TRBV10-3

cdr3_nt: TGCGCCAGCAGCCAAGCCCCCCGGCCCGGGGAGGCAGAGACCCAGTACTTC
cdr3_aa: CASSQAPRPGEAETQYF
j_call: TRBJ2-5
d_call: NA
clone_size: NA
cdr3_length: 17
v_call: TRBV4-3

cdr3_nt: TGTGCCAGTAGTTCATCAGGGCTGGGCACCGGGGAGCTGTTTTTT
cdr3_aa: CASSSSGLGTGELFF
j_call: TRBJ2-2
d_call: NA
clone_size: NA
cdr3_length: 15
v_call: TRBV19

cdr3_nt: TGTGCCAGCAGCTTAGACAGGGGGCGAGAGACCCAGTACTTC
cdr3_aa: CASSLDRGRETQYF
j_call: TRBJ2-5
d_call: TRBD1
clone_size: NA
cdr3_length: 14
v_call: TRBV7-8

cdr3_nt: TGCGCCAGCAGCGTTAGCGGGGGGAGCACAGATACGCAGTATTTT
cdr3_aa: CASSVSGGSTDTQYF
j_call: TRBJ2-3
d_call: TRBD2
clone_size: NA
cdr3_length: 15
v_call: TRBV5-1

cdr3_nt: TGTGCCAGCACCTCAGGGATCAATGAAAAACTGTTTTTT
cdr3_aa: CASTSGINEKLFF
j_call: TRBJ1-4
d_call: NA
clone_size: NA
cdr3_length: 13
v_call: TRBV18

cdr3_nt: TGTGCCAGTAGTGGGACAGGGCCCCTAGTCGGGGGCTACACCTTC
cdr3_aa: CASSGTGPLVGGYTF
j_call: TRBJ1-2
d_call: TRBD1
clone_size: NA
cdr3_length: 15
v_call: TRBV19

cdr3_nt: TGTGCCAGCAGCTTAGCGAGCGGGTTCTCTGGAAACACCATATATTTT
cdr3_aa: CASSLASGFSGNTIYF
j_call: TRBJ1-3
d_call: NA
clone_size: NA
cdr3_length: 16
v_call: TRBV7-2

cdr3_nt: TGTGCCAGTAGTATCTTCGGACAGACGGGTGCCCTCCACTTT
cdr3_aa: CASSIFGQTGALHF
j_call: TRBJ1-6
d_call: NA
clone_size: NA
cdr3_length: 14
v_call: TRBV19

cdr3_nt: TGTGCCAGCAGAGCCTTGACAGGGGGGCAAGCTTTCTTT
cdr3_aa: CASRALTGGQAFF
j_call: TRBJ1-1
d_call: TRBD1
clone_size: NA
cdr3_length: 13
v_call: TRBV25-1

cdr3_nt: TGCAGCGTTGACTCTGGACTAGCAGCTTCGGATACGCAGTATTTT
cdr3_aa: CSVDSGLAASDTQYF
j_call: TRBJ2-3
d_call: TRBD2
clone_size: NA
cdr3_length: 15
v_call: TRBV29-1